This T cell receptor beta chain was captured by sequencing in a study of blood T cell repertoires in COVID-19. Overall study context: Italy, Spain and the United States were the sources of the convalescent and acute COVID-19 samples. The cDNA or gDNA used as material had been derived from T cells, B-cell-depleted T cells, or PBMCs.

Per the original data handling: The authors estimated nucleated cell counts from reference gene primer amplification. Method: immunoSEQ multiplex PCR; TCRdb's copy keeps in-frame clones and lacks some. The D gene and trimming were derived from the DNA, and the V and J assignments and clone size from that table. This table has about 89,000 clones, more than 60% appearing once. Trimming left V 3 bases short and J 0 bases short, with 10 bases between. Germline values: CDR1 SGDLS, CDR2 YYNGEE. The CDR3 contains 14 residues. Sequenced material: peripheral blood. The TCR comes from a human donor in a cohort sampled during active COVID-19. The chain has TRBV9 and TRBJ2-7, with D perhaps TRBD2 (5 bases). The CDR3 DNA sequence: TGTGCCAGCAGCGAGTCGGAGGACTCCTACGAGCAGTACTTC. Residues: CASSESEDSYEQYF.